This T cell receptor (beta chain) is drawn from a study of blood T cell repertoires in COVID-19. Study as a whole: Italy, Spain and the United States were the sources of the convalescent and acute COVID-19 samples.

CDR3 length: 15 residues. Germline-derived CDR1 and CDR2 are SGHDN and FVKESK. The V gene end was trimmed by 4 bases and the J gene end by 9 bases; junction bases not matched to a gene: 4. Participants' own reports of clinical history determined their cohort assignment. This clone was detected only once. Measured with immunoSEQ multiplex PCR; TCRdb has only the in-frame clones, and not every one. Of roughly 500,000 clones listed, roughly 90% are singletons. This chain uses TRBV14 with TRBJ2-1, with 15 bases aligning to TRBD2. The sample taken for sequencing was PBMCs or T cells enriched from blood (not recorded which). The sequence came from a woman between 40 and 55 years old who had recovered from COVID-19. The CDR3 spells CASSLRTSGRVEQFF. CDR3 nucleotide sequence: TGTGCCAGCAGCCTTCGGACTAGCGGGAGGGTTGAGCAGTTCTTC.